One T cell receptor (beta chain) is described in this entry. TCRdb reassembled clones from the PCR reads with MiXCR. The sample includes over 10,000 clones, approximately 35% of them seen just once. This entry is derived from a study of metastatic and nonmetastatic thyroid tumors. Thyroid surgery was preceded by no treatment in any patient. CDR1 and CDR2 (germline): SGHNT, YYREEE (reference sequence). This CDR3 contains 14 residues. V gave up 1 base and J gave up 6 bases; unmatched junction bases: 4. This chain links TRBV5-4 with TRBJ2-5, with 9 bases matching TRBD1. What was sequenced was tumor tissue. This clonotype originated in a female donor with papillary thyroid cancer or a benign thyroid nodule (not recorded which). Some clones in this sample may be carry-over from other donors' samples. CDR3 DNA: TGTGCCAGCAGCTTGTGGGGACAGGGTCAGACCCAGTACTTC. This encodes CASSLWGQGQTQYF.